This T cell receptor beta chain originates from a study of T cells in Graves' hyperthyroidism and ophthalmopathy. Whole-study findings and limits: Ophthalmopathy prediction by the model preceded onset by a median about 6 months. Researchers found most expanded thyroid clonotypes above 0.001 in blood as well.

Trimming cost V 3 bases and J 5 bases; bases outside gene matches: 8. Looked up from germline, CDR1 is SGHTS and CDR2 is YDEGEE. CDR3 length: 16 amino acids. Researchers amplified the TCR beta CDR3 regions from RNA transcripts. HTBI primers were used for first-round RT-PCR of the TCR CDR3. TCRdb ran MiXCR on the multiplex PCR reads and lists one entry per CDR3 protein. Found here are roughly 700,000 distinct CDR3 sequences, less than 15% of them singletons; the top ten hold roughly 10%. This clonotype was counted at least ten times. Its matching antigen is unknown. The V and J genes are TRBV5-8 and TRBJ2-1; 10 nucleotides align to TRBD2. Sample: blood. The receptor's source is a woman under 30 with Graves' hyperthyroidism. The CDR3 sequence is CASSWGTGLAHNEQFF. The CDR3 region has the DNA TGTGCCAGCAGCTGGGGGACGGGACTAGCGCACAATGAGCAGTTCTTC. Complete variable domain (other parts from reference TRBV5-8 and TRBJ2-1): EAGVTQSPTHLIKTRGQQATLRCSPISGHTSVYWYQQALGLGLQFLLWYDEGEERNRGNFPPRFSGRQFPNYSSELNVNALELEDSALYLCASSWGTGLAHNEQFFGPGTRLTVL.